Reported below is one T cell receptor (beta chain). The antigen is unknown. The sample belongs to a study of T cell repertoires in cytomegalovirus infection. Study background: The authors used CMV epitopes that were HLA-C-restricted (recently identified) and HLA-B-restricted (well studied). Public signatures in TCR beta pointed to CMV infection and matching HLA type.

Germline CDR1 and CDR2: SGHTA and FQGNSA. The CDR3 totals 13 residues. Deletions cut 3 bases from V and 9 bases from J, with 9 bases between. Using its own MiXCR run on the reads, TCRdb lists one record per CDR3 protein. The data contain approximately 470,000 distinct CDR3 sequences, approximately 40% of them seen just once; the ten biggest clones take up around 44%. The starting material was cultured PBMCs, obtained from culture after CMV antigen stimulation. This rearrangement joins TRBV7-2 to TRBJ1-6; D perhaps matches TRBD1 (5 bases). The clonotype was recovered from a human donor in good health (CMV status not recorded). Some clones in this sample may be carry-over from other donors' samples. The CDR3 spells CASSLGTGSPLHF. The CDR3 coding sequence is TGTGCCAGCAGCTTGGGGACGGGTTCACCCCTCCACTTT.